These 3 T cell receptor beta chains originate from one sample sequenced in a study of blood T cell repertoires in COVID-19. Produced via immunoSEQ multiplex PCR; TCRdb's table is partial and in-frame only. In the table there are around 140,000 clones, roughly 86% of which are singletons. Sequenced material: PBMCs or T cells enriched from blood (not recorded which). The origin of the receptors is a woman in her forties or fifties with acute COVID-19.

This sequence joins TRBV5-3 and TRBJ1-1; 12 nucleotides match TRBD1. TRBV5-3 carries the ORF label, with uncertain function. After removal of 0 bases from V and 4 bases from J, the junction contained 10 bases not matched to a gene. CDR3 length: 18 residues. CDR3 bases: TGTGCCAGAAGCTTGGGGCCCCGGGACAGGGGGCAGGGCACTGAAGCTTTCTTT. Translation gives CARSLGPRDRGQGTEAFF.

The chain uses TRBV7-9 and TRBJ1-1; 11 positions match TRBD1. Trimming cost V 3 bases and J 5 bases; bases outside gene matches: 5. The CDR3 length is 15 residues. CDR1 SEHNR and CDR2 FQNEAQ come from the germline V gene (reference sequence). The CDR3 loop reads CASSFPDRGHTEAFF. The CDR3 nucleotides are TGTGCCAGCAGCTTCCCGGACAGGGGGCATACTGAAGCTTTCTTT.

The chain joins TRBV9 to TRBJ2-7; no definite D call. Germline CDR1 and CDR2: SGDLS and YYNGEE. The CDR3 has 14 amino acids. The V end was cut by 3 bases, the J end by 2 bases, with 12 bases between. CDR3 residues: CASSETVKPYEQYF. Written as DNA, the CDR3 is TGTGCCAGCAGCGAAACAGTGAAGCCCTACGAGCAGTACTTC.